This TCR beta chain was profiled in a study of T cells expressing NK-cell markers. TCRdb re-analyzed the 5' RACE reads; it lists each CDR3 protein once, without DNA. This sample's table has over 150,000 distinct CDR3 sequences. Germline CDR1 reads MGHRA; CDR2 reads YSYEKL. The CDR3 sequence is 19 residues long. Sequencing was performed on blood T cells: a sorted CD56 or NKG2C T cell subset, CD4+ or CD8+ T cells, or bulk PBMC T cells (not recorded which). The gene calls are TRBV4-1 and TRBJ2-7; checking the TCRdb D call of TRBD1 is not possible without DNA. The TCR originated in a woman between 50 and 59 years old in good health. The chain's CDR3 is CASSQRTGGLTAGADEQYF.